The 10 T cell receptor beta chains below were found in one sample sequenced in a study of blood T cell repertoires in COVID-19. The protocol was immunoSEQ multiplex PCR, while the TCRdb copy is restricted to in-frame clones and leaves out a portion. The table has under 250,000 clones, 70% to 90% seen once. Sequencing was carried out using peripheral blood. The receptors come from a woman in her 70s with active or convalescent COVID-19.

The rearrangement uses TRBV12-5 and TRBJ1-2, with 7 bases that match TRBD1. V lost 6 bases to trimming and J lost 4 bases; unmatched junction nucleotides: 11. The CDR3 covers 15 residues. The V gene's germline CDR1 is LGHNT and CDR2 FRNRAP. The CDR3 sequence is CASGPQGVHPYGYTF. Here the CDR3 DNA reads TGTGCTAGTGGCCCCCAGGGGGTTCATCCCTATGGCTACACCTTC.

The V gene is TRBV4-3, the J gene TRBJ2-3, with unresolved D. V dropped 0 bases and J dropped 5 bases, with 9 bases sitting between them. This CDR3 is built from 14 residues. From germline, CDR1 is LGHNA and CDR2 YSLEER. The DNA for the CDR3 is TGCGCCAGCAGCCAAGATCCCCTAGGAGATACGCAGTATTTT. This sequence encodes CASSQDPLGDTQYF.

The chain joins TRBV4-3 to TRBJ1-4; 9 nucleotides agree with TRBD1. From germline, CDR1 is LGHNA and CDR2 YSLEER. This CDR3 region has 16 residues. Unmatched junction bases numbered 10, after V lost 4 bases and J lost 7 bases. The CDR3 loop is CASSPSQGARIEKLFF. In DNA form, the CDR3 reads TGCGCCAGCAGCCCCTCACAGGGGGCCCGTATTGAAAAACTGTTTTTT.

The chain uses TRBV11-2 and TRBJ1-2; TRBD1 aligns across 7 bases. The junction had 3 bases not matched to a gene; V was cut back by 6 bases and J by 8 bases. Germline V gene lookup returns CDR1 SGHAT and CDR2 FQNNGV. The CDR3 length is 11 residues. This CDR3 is CASRKQGGYTF. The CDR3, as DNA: TGTGCCAGCAGGAAACAGGGGGGCTACACCTTC.

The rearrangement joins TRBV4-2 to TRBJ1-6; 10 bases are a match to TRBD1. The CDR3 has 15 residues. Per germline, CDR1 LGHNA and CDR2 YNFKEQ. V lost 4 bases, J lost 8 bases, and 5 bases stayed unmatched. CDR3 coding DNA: TGTGCCAGCAGCCCTGGGGACAGGGGTGATTCACCCCTCCACTTT. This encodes CASSPGDRGDSPLHF.

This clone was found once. CDR3 loop: CATLGGYEQYF. In DNA, the CDR3 is TGTGCCACCCTGGGGGGTTACGAGCAGTACTTC. The chain uses TRBV6-5 and TRBJ2-7, with TRBD2 as a possible D gene (6 bases). Germline V gene data show CDR1 as MNHEY and CDR2 as SVGAGI. The germline V and J ends were trimmed by 10 bases and 4 bases, with 11 bases remaining between them. This CDR3 contains 11 residues.

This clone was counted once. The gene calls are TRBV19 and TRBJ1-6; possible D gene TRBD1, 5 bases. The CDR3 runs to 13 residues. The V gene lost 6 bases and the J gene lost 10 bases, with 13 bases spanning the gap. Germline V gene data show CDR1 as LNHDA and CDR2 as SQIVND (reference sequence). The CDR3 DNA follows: TGTGCCAGTAGCCAGGGTACTGGCTCACCCCTCCACTTT. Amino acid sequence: CASSQGTGSPLHF.

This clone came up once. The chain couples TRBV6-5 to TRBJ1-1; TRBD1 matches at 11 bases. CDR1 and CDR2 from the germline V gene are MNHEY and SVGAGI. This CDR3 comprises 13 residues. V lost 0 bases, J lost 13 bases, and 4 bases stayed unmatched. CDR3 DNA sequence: TGTGCCAGCAGTTACTCTTCGGACAGGGGGCTTTTCTTT. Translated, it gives CASSYSSDRGLFF.

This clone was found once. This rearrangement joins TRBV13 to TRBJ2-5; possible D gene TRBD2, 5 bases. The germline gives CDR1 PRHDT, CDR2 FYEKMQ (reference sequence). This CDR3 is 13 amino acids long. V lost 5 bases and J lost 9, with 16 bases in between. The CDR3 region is CASSLARPEAQYF. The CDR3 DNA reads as TGTGCCAGCAGCCTTGCGAGGCCGGAGGCCCAGTACTTC. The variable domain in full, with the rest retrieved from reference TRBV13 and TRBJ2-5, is AAGVIQSPRHLIKEKRETATLKCYPIPRHDTVYWYQQGPGQDPQFLISFYEKMQSDKGSIPDRFSAQQFSDYHSELNMSSLELGDSALYFCASSLARPEAQYFGPGTRLLVL.

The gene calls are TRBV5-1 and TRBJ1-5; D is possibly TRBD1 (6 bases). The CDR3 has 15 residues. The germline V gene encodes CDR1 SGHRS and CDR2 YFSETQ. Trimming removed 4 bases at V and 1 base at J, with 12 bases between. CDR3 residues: CASSDGTLSNQPQHF. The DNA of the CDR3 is TGCGCCAGCAGCGACGGGACACTCAGCAATCAGCCCCAGCATTTT.